Listed here are 25 T cell receptor beta chains from one sample, sequenced in a study of cytomegalovirus exposure and HLA in healthy donors. The primer mix had 60 Vbeta and 13 Jbeta primers. Measured with immunoSEQ multiplex PCR; TCRdb has only the in-frame clones, and not every one. The data show some 170,000 clones, around 81% seen once. The sample was PBMCs. The receptors originated from a young woman in good health and CMV-seropositive.

The chain is built from TRBV25-1 and TRBJ2-1; 7 bases are shared with TRBD1. CDR1 is MGHDK, CDR2 SYGVNS, per germline. The V and J ends lost 4 bases and 15 bases, in that order; junction bases with no gene match: 9. CDR3 length: 12 residues. CDR3 nucleotides: TGTGCCAGCAGTGGTGGGACAGCCCGGCCGTTCTTC. This codes for CASSGGTARPFF.

This rearrangement joins TRBV7-9 to TRBJ1-2; possibly TRBD1 for D (5 bases). The CDR3 contains 14 residues. Trimming took 4 bases from V and 6 from J, leaving 15 bases between them. CDR1 and CDR2 (germline): SEHNR, FQNEAQ (reference sequence). The CDR3 protein is CASSSLGGEDGYTF. DNA of the CDR3: TGTGCCAGCAGCTCCCTGGGGGGGGAGGATGGCTACACCTTC.

The gene calls are TRBV27 and TRBJ1-2; D unclear. The CDR3 contains 12 residues. V lost 8 bases to trimming and J lost 5 bases, with 12 bases between them. Germline CDR1 is MNHEY and CDR2 is SMNVEV (reference sequence). CDR3 in amino acids: CASWEGSYGYTF. In DNA form, the CDR3 reads TGTGCCAGCTGGGAAGGGAGTTATGGCTACACCTTC.

The CDR3 spells CASSQEVGRVGGYEQYF. CDR3 bases: TGTGCCAGCAGCCAAGAGGTAGGACGAGTCGGAGGCTACGAGCAGTACTTC. The chain joins TRBV4-2 to TRBJ2-5; D is perhaps TRBD2 (5 bases). The J call is in doubt because the DNA end fits TRBJ2-7 better. This CDR3 contains 17 residues. The germline gives CDR1 LGHNA, CDR2 YNFKEQ.

The chain uses TRBV7-9 and TRBJ2-2; TRBD2 is a possible D gene (6 bases). Germline assignment: CDR1 SEHNR and CDR2 FQNEAQ (reference sequence). Deletions cut 5 bases from V and 4 bases from J, with 20 bases between. CDR3 length: 17 amino acids. CDR3 sequence (DNA): TGTGCCAGCAGCCCCCCACCGGGACTGCTAAGCACCGGGGAGCTGTTTTTT. The encoded protein is CASSPPPGLLSTGELFF.

The sample holds one count of this clone. The chain links TRBV7-9 to TRBJ1-2; D is unclear. The V end lost 1 base, the J end lost 4 bases, and 10 bases lay between the germline ends. The CDR3 is 14 residues long. Germline-derived CDR1 and CDR2 are SEHNR and FQNEAQ (reference sequence). The CDR3 is CASSLVADFYGYTF. CDR3 coding DNA: TGTGCCAGCAGCTTAGTAGCAGATTTCTATGGCTACACCTTC.

This chain connects TRBV27 to TRBJ2-1, with 7 bases fitting TRBD2. Losses at the gene ends were 2 bases for V and 3 bases for J; bases not matched to a gene: 4. Germline-derived CDR1 and CDR2 are MNHEY and SMNVEV (reference sequence). This CDR3 has 15 amino acids. Here the CDR3 DNA reads TGTGCCAGCAGTTTAAACGGGGGGTACTACAATGAGCAGTTCTTC. Its translation is CASSLNGGYYNEQFF.

Here the CDR3 DNA reads TGCGCCAGCAGCCAAGATCTGCGGGGCTACACCTTC. Translated: CASSQDLRGYTF. The genes are TRBV4-3 and TRBJ1-2, with D unresolved. This CDR3 is built from 12 residues. Trimming removed 0 bases from V and 8 bases from J, with 7 bases in between. Germline V lookup: CDR1 LGHNA, CDR2 YSLEER.

A note on this clone: Other DNA sequences within the sample encode an identical CDR3. This chain connects TRBV30 to TRBJ2-1, with 7 positions matching TRBD1. J lost 7 bases, V lost 1 base, and 1 base had no gene match. Germline loops: CDR1 GTSNPN, CDR2 SVGIG (reference sequence). The CDR3 consists of 12 residues. This chain's CDR3 is CAWSGQGNEQFF. CDR3 coding DNA: TGTGCCTGGAGTGGACAGGGAAATGAGCAGTTCTTC.

The chain has TRBV4-2 and TRBJ2-2, with a possible D match to TRBD1 (5 bases). This CDR3 contains 16 residues. Trimming removed 0 bases from V and 2 bases from J, with 10 bases in between. CDR1 and CDR2 (germline): LGHNA, YNFKEQ. In DNA, the CDR3 is TGTGCCAGCAGCCAAGAGGGGCGGATAAACACCGGGGAGCTGTTTTTT. Translating it yields CASSQEGRINTGELFF.

The chain uses TRBV7-9 and TRBJ2-1, with a tentative D call TRBD1 (5 bases). In germline, CDR1 is SEHNR, CDR2 FQNEAQ (reference sequence). The CDR3 sequence is 12 residues long. Trimming removed 8 bases from V and 6 bases from J, with 11 bases in between. The CDR3 DNA is TGTGCCAGCGGACACCCTACCAATGAGCAGTTCTTC. Translating it yields CASGHPTNEQFF.

The gene calls are TRBV5-1 and TRBJ2-1; perhaps TRBD1 as D (6 bases). Germline CDR1 is SGHRS and CDR2 is YFSETQ. V was clipped by 2 bases and J by 5 bases, with 20 bases between them. CDR3 length: 17 residues. DNA of the CDR3: TGCGCCAGCAGCTTCGGAAATTGGGACACTCCTAACAATGAGCAGTTCTTC. Its protein product is CASSFGNWDTPNNEQFF. The full variable domain, with the rest looked up from reference TRBV5-1 and TRBJ2-1, is KAGVTQTPRYLIKTRGQQVTLSCSPISGHRSVSWYQQTPGQGLQFLFEYFSETQRNKGNFPGRFSGRQFSNSRSEMNVSTLELGDSALYLCASSFGNWDTPNNEQFFGPGTRLTVL.

V is TRBV30 and J is TRBJ1-4, with D possibly matching TRBD1 (5 bases). Germline CDR1 GTSNPN, CDR2 SVGIG (reference sequence). Trimming pared 0 bases from V and 0 bases from J, leaving 5 bases between. This CDR3 is built from 14 residues. CDR3 sequence (DNA): TGTGCCTGGAGTGTAGGGGCAACTAATGAAAAACTGTTTTTT. Translated, it gives CAWSVGATNEKLFF. Together with reference TRBV30 and TRBJ1-4, the CDR3 gives the full variable domain: SQTIHQWPATLVQPVGSPLSLECTVEGTSNPNLYWYRQAAGRGLQLLFYSVGIGQISSEVPQNLSASRPQDRQFILSSKKLLLSDSGFYLCAWSVGATNEKLFFGSGTQLSVL.

The rearrangement uses TRBV11-3 and TRBJ2-7; D is perhaps TRBD2 (7 bases). Trimming left V 5 bases short and J 0 bases short, with 11 bases between. This CDR3 region has 14 residues. The V gene's germline CDR1 is SGHNT and CDR2 YENEEA. CDR3 protein: CASSRGGPSYEQYF. CDR3 nucleotide sequence: TGTGCCAGCAGCAGGGGGGGCCCCTCCTACGAGCAGTACTTC. Drawing the rest from reference TRBV11-3 and TRBJ2-7, the complete variable domain is EAGVVQSPRYKIIEKKQPVAFWCNPISGHNTLYWYLQNLGQGPELLIRYENEEAVDDSQLPKDRFSAERLKGVDSTLKIQPAELGDSAVYLCASSRGGPSYEQYFGPGTRLTVT.

The genes are TRBV5-6 and TRBJ2-7; possibly TRBD2 for D (6 bases). Trimming stripped 3 bases from V and 7 bases from J, with 17 bases between. Germline V gene lookup returns CDR1 SGHDT and CDR2 YYEEEE. The CDR3 is 14 residues long. The CDR3 loop is CASSSQMGGREQYF. The CDR3 DNA is TGTGCCAGCAGCTCGCAAATGGGGGGTCGAGAGCAGTACTTC. The variable domain in full, with the rest retrieved from reference TRBV5-6 and TRBJ2-7, is DAGVTQSPTHLIKTRGQQVTLRCSPKSGHDTVSWYQQALGQGPQFIFQYYEEEERQRGNFPDRFSGHQFPNYSSELNVNALLLGDSALYLCASSSQMGGREQYFGPGTRLTVT.

This chain's CDR3 is CASSITGTGVGYEQYF. For the CDR3, the DNA is TGTGCCAGTAGTATAACCGGGACAGGGGTAGGCTACGAGCAGTACTTC. This rearrangement joins TRBV19 to TRBJ2-7; 10 bases are shared with TRBD1. V shed 2 bases, J shed 3 bases, and the junction held 7 bases outside the gene matches. Germline V gene data show CDR1 as LNHDA and CDR2 as SQIVND (reference sequence). The CDR3 covers 16 residues. Complete variable domain (other parts from reference TRBV19 and TRBJ2-7): DGGITQSPKYLFRKEGQNVTLSCEQNLNHDAMYWYRQDPGQGLRLIYYSQIVNDFQKGDIAEGYSVSREKKESFPLTVTSAQKNPTAFYLCASSITGTGVGYEQYFGPGTRLTVT.

V gene TRBV7-2 combines with J gene TRBJ1-1, with D unclear. In germline, CDR1 is SGHTA, CDR2 FQGNSA. The CDR3 totals 12 residues. V lost 1 base and J 6 bases, leaving 6 bases between the germline ends. CDR3 DNA: TGTGCCAGCAGCTTAGTCTCCGCTGAAGCTTTCTTT. Translation: CASSLVSAEAFF.

The chain carries TRBV29-1 and TRBJ1-1; the D gene is possibly TRBD1 (5 bases). The V end was cut by 5 bases, the J end by 1 base, with 11 bases between. From germline, CDR1 is SQVTM and CDR2 ANQGSEA. The CDR3 runs 13 residues. CDR3 nucleotide sequence: TGCAGCGTTCCCAGGGAGGGGAACACTGAAGCTTTCTTT. This translates into CSVPREGNTEAFF.

The chain combines TRBV6-5 with TRBJ1-1; D is unresolved. The V end was cut by 2 bases, the J end by 6 bases, with 16 bases between. The length of the CDR3 is 15 residues. Germline V lookup: CDR1 MNHEY, CDR2 SVGAGI. CDR3: CASSYPTSSTSEAFF. The CDR3 coding sequence is TGTGCCAGCAGTTACCCGACTAGCAGCACTTCTGAAGCTTTCTTT.

This clone was detected only a few times. This chain links TRBV4-3 with TRBJ1-4; 7 bases agree with TRBD1. V shed 4 bases and J 0 bases; nucleotides not matched to a gene: 8. Germline CDR1 LGHNA, CDR2 YSLEER. The CDR3 consists of 17 residues. CDR3 coding DNA: TGCGCCAGCAGCCCAGGACAGGATACCGCAACTAATGAAAAACTGTTTTTT. This sequence encodes CASSPGQDTATNEKLFF.

This sequence joins TRBV19 and TRBJ2-2; perhaps TRBD1 as D (7 bases). Trimming took 6 bases from V and 0 from J, leaving 20 bases between them. The CDR3 has 18 amino acids. Germline assignment: CDR1 LNHDA and CDR2 SQIVND (reference sequence). CDR3 in DNA: TGTGCCAGTAGGGGGGGAGTGAAGGGGGCATCGAACACCGGGGAGCTGTTTTTT. Protein: CASRGGVKGASNTGELFF. Full variable domain (remainder filled in from reference TRBV19 and TRBJ2-2): DGGITQSPKYLFRKEGQNVTLSCEQNLNHDAMYWYRQDPGQGLRLIYYSQIVNDFQKGDIAEGYSVSREKKESFPLTVTSAQKNPTAFYLCASRGGVKGASNTGELFFGEGSRLTVL.

The J gene is TRBJ1-5, the V gene TRBV4-1; D is uncertain. This CDR3 contains 17 residues. V gave up 0 bases and J gave up 0 bases, with 12 bases separating them. From germline, CDR1 is MGHRA and CDR2 YSYEKL. The CDR3 spells CASSQDPQESSNQPQHF. CDR3 in DNA: TGCGCCAGCAGCCAAGATCCTCAGGAATCTAGCAATCAGCCCCAGCATTTT.

This clone showed up just a few times. CDR3 sequence (DNA): TGTGCCAGCAGTGAACCCCAGGGGAGCGGGGGGGCTACAAGCACAGATACGCAGTATTTT. This sequence encodes CASSEPQGSGGATSTDTQYF. This sequence joins TRBV6-1 and TRBJ2-3, with 10 nucleotides matching TRBD2. In germline, CDR1 is MNHNS, CDR2 SASEGT. With 2 bases clipped from V and 0 bases from J, the junction kept 14 bases outside the gene matches. The length of the CDR3 is 20 residues.

The genes are TRBV19 and TRBJ2-7; D not certain. The germline V and J ends were trimmed by 0 bases and 1 base, with 16 bases remaining between them. The CDR3 extends over 17 amino acids. Germline values: CDR1 LNHDA, CDR2 SQIVND (reference sequence). The CDR3 loop is CASSIDRGQRGSYEQYF. CDR3 in DNA: TGTGCCAGTAGTATAGATCGAGGTCAGCGCGGTTCCTACGAGCAGTACTTC.

A few counts support this clone. The V call is TRBV25-1, the J call TRBJ2-3; D unresolved. The CDR3 is 18 residues long. V was shortened by 2 bases and J by 3 bases, with 21 bases between the two germline ends. Germline V lookup: CDR1 MGHDK, CDR2 SYGVNS. The CDR3 here is CASSEPRRAGKFTDTQYF. The CDR3 DNA is TGTGCCAGCAGTGAACCCCGCCGAGCAGGAAAGTTTACAGATACGCAGTATTTT.